This note documents a single TCR beta chain sequence. Its antigen is undetermined. These data originate in a study of shared clonotypes between healthy human individuals. Across the whole study: Samples came from two female and a few male donors aged 18 to 49.

TCRdb's table, derived via immunoSEQ multiplex PCR, lists solely in-frame clones and lacks some. The sample contains about 2.4 million clones, over 85% of which appear only once. J was trimmed by 5 bases and V by 1 base; bases with no gene match: 3. The CDR3 has 14 amino acids. Per germline, CDR1 SGDLS and CDR2 YYNGEE. Study-wide results and caveats: Clonotype sharing among donors, it was expected, would be affected by sequencing depth. Clonotypes shared by all four sorted-subset donors had higher generation probabilities than non-shared clonotypes.

The chain links TRBV9 to TRBJ2-1; 7 bases align to TRBD2. Sequenced: naive CD4+ T cells from PBMCs. As to subset: CD45RA+ positively selected. The clonotype comes from a man between 18 and 29 years old in good health. Some clones in this sample may be carry-over from other donors' samples. This chain's CDR3 is CASSVLLADNEQFF. The CDR3 DNA follows: TGTGCCAGCAGCGTACTGCTAGCGGACAATGAGCAGTTCTTC.